This T cell receptor (beta chain) appears in the sequencing data of a study of OX40 agonist ivuxolimab in advanced cancers. On the study more broadly: Hepatocellular carcinoma, melanoma, renal cell or head and neck cancer occurred in dose-escalation patients. Notes on the study in general: By week 6 at 0.1 to 3.0 mg/kg, blood CD4+ and CD8+ T cells had expanded clonally. Among the lowest peripheral clonal expansion occurred in 0.1-3.0 mg/kg partial responders.

The assay was immunoSEQ multiplex PCR, and TCRdb's table has in-frame clones only and misses some. The repertoire holds 65,000 to 95,000 clones, more than 75% seen once, with 6.2% in the top ten. The study sampled blood at baseline, cycle 4 day 1, and cycle 7 day 1. To note about this clone: Its specificity is not known.

Material: CD4+ or CD8+ T cells sorted from blood, obtained in a trial of the OX40 agonist ivuxolimab. The clonotype originates from an adult with an advanced solid tumor such as melanoma, head and neck, liver or kidney cancer.

The CDR3 DNA sequence: TGCGCCAGCAGTGAGAGGGTACCTCCCTATGGCTACACCTTC. It encodes CASSERVPPYGYTF. This sequence joins TRBV10-1 and TRBJ1-2; D ambiguous. The CDR3 is 14 amino acids. The germline CDR1 and CDR2 sequences are WNHNN and SYGVQD (reference sequence). Trimming took 2 bases from V and 4 from J, leaving 11 bases between them.